What follows are 14 T cell receptor beta chains derived from one specimen sequenced in a study of Ad26.COV2.S vaccination and SARS-CoV-2 variants (dated by TCRdb to about 2021). The library was built by means of the immunoSEQ multiplex PCR assay. The table was pulled from immuneACCESS by TCRdb, which kept in-frame rearrangements only. Such tables lose some clones; where checked, under half of the loss comes from unresolved V genes, and the rest has no known cause. The sample profile shows around 300,000 clones; around 89% of them were found once. Clones ranked in the top ten supply about 6.4% of the sample. Reading the label with the study, this specimen's treatment or condition is: about 20 received Ad26.COV2.S at low or high dose, single or two shots; 5 received placebo; per-sample allocation not given. Repertoires of vaccine and placebo recipients were sequenced from samples collected on day 63 after the first injection.

This material consisted of peripheral blood, taken in a trial of Ad26.COV2.S vaccine versus placebo. The source is a person between 18 and 65 years old who received the Ad26.COV2.S COVID-19 vaccine or a placebo.

The chain employs TRBV4-3 and TRBJ2-7, with D possibly matching TRBD1 (5 bases). CDR3 size: 14 residues. Germline lookup yields CDR1 LGHNA and CDR2 YSLEER. Trimming removed 1 base at V and 6 bases at J, with 13 bases between. CDR3 sequence (DNA): TGCGCCAGCAGCCAAGCCCCAGGGCCGTTCGAGCAGTACTTC. It yields the protein CASSQAPGPFEQYF.

This clone has only a few counts. The chain is built from TRBV12-5 and TRBJ1-6; 7 bases map to TRBD1. J gave up 8 bases and V 9 bases, and 13 bases lay outside the gene matches. This CDR3 is built from 15 residues. CDR1 is LGHNT, CDR2 FRNRAP, per germline. Here the CDR3 reads CASETGDGSYSPLHF. The CDR3 DNA is TGTGCTAGCGAAACAGGGGACGGATCCTATTCACCCCTCCACTTT.

This clone has just a few counts. The V and J genes are TRBV9 and TRBJ2-7; D might be TRBD1 (5 bases). The CDR3 runs 14 residues. Trimming shortened V by 0 bases and J by 7 bases, and 14 bases separated the two germline ends. Germline V CDR1 and CDR2: SGDLS, YYNGEE. CDR3 sequence reads: CASSVGGRAEEQYF. In nucleotides, the CDR3 is TGTGCCAGCAGCGTAGGTGGCAGGGCGGAGGAGCAGTACTTC.

This rearrangement joins TRBV19 to TRBJ1-2; D might be TRBD1 (6 bases). Deletions cut 5 bases from V and 10 bases from J, with 23 bases between. Germline V lookup: CDR1 LNHDA, CDR2 SQIVND (reference sequence). The length of the CDR3 is 15 residues. CDR3 in DNA: TGTGCCAGTAGTGCCTGGACAGTACCCCTCCAGACCTACACCTTC. Amino acid sequence: CASSAWTVPLQTYTF. The whole variable domain, remainder taken from reference TRBV19 and TRBJ1-2, is DGGITQSPKYLFRKEGQNVTLSCEQNLNHDAMYWYRQDPGQGLRLIYYSQIVNDFQKGDIAEGYSVSREKKESFPLTVTSAQKNPTAFYLCASSAWTVPLQTYTFGSGTRLTVV.

This chain connects TRBV11-2 to TRBJ2-1, with 7 nucleotides matching TRBD2. Germline V gene sequence: CDR1 SGHAT, CDR2 FQNNGV. The V and J ends lost 1 base and 0 bases, in that order; junction bases with no gene match: 6. The CDR3 spans 17 residues. Here the CDR3 DNA reads TGTGCCAGCAGCTTAGGAGGGAGGGCCAGCTCCTACAATGAGCAGTTCTTC. This encodes CASSLGGRASSYNEQFF.

V is TRBV4-2 and J is TRBJ1-6, with D possibly matching TRBD1 (6 bases). Germline V gene sequence: CDR1 LGHNA, CDR2 YNFKEQ. V was cut by 0 bases and J by 7 bases, with 13 bases left in between. The CDR3 runs to 16 residues. The CDR3 sequence: CASSQEQQGANSPLHF. The DNA of the CDR3 is TGTGCCAGCAGCCAAGAACAACAGGGAGCCAATTCACCCCTCCACTTT.

This clone was recorded once. The chain has TRBV12-3 or TRBV12-4 and TRBJ1-2; 7 bases fit TRBD1. V shed 6 bases, J shed 5 bases, and the junction held 0 bases outside the gene matches. This CDR3 has 11 amino acids. The CDR3 region has the DNA TGTGCCAGCAGACAGGGGTATGGCTACACCTTC. Protein product: CASRQGYGYTF.

V gene TRBV15 combines with J gene TRBJ2-7, with a weak D call TRBD1 (5 bases). V lost 0 bases and J lost 6, with 12 bases in between. Germline V gene data show CDR1 as LNHNV and CDR2 as YYDKDF (reference sequence). The CDR3 contains 14 residues. CDR3 region: CATSRDRGWGEQYF. Written as DNA, the CDR3 is TGTGCCACCAGCAGAGATAGGGGTTGGGGCGAGCAGTACTTC. The variable domain in full, with the rest retrieved from reference TRBV15 and TRBJ2-7, is DAMVIQNPRYQVTQFGKPVTLSCSQTLNHNVMYWYQQKSSQAPKLLFHYYDKDFNNEADTPDNFQSRRPNTSFCFLDIRSPGLGDTAMYLCATSRDRGWGEQYFGPGTRLTVT.

The chain has TRBV9 and TRBJ1-1; TRBD1 matches at 7 bases. The V and J ends lost 1 base and 5 bases, in that order; junction bases with no gene match: 5. Germline V lookup: CDR1 SGDLS, CDR2 YYNGEE. This CDR3 spans 14 amino acids. The CDR3 loop reads CASSVQTGWTEAFF. In nucleotides, the CDR3 is TGTGCCAGCAGCGTACAGACAGGGTGGACTGAAGCTTTCTTT. Full variable domain (remainder filled in from reference TRBV9 and TRBJ1-1): DSGVTQTPKHLITATGQRVTLRCSPRSGDLSVYWYQQSLDQGLQFLIQYYNGEERAKGNILERFSAQQFPDLHSELNLSSLELGDSALYFCASSVQTGWTEAFFGQGTRLTVV.

This clone was seen once. The chain couples TRBV28 to TRBJ1-5; a weak D match, TRBD1 (6 bases). This CDR3 contains 13 residues. Deletions cut 10 bases from V and 6 bases from J, with 16 bases between. CDR1 and CDR2 (germline): MDHEN, SYDVKM. The CDR3 coding sequence is TGTGCCATAAAGGGGACACATAGTCAGCCCCAGCATTTT. This gives the protein CAIKGTHSQPQHF. The whole variable domain, filled in from reference TRBV28 and TRBJ1-5, reads DVKVTQSSRYLVKRTGEKVFLECVQDMDHENMFWYRQDPGLGLRLIYFSYDVKMKEKGDIPEGYSVSREKKERFSLILESASTNQTSMYLCAIKGTHSQPQHFGDGTRLSIL.

This clone has a single count. The J gene is TRBJ2-1, the V gene TRBV12-5, with D unresolved. Germline lookup yields CDR1 LGHNT and CDR2 FRNRAP. The V end was cut by 0 bases, the J end by 4 bases, with 10 bases between. The CDR3 is made up of 15 amino acids. The CDR3 nucleotides read TGTGCTAGTGGTTTGGTACTAACTAATTACAATGAGCAGTTCTTC. Amino acids: CASGLVLTNYNEQFF.

The J gene is TRBJ2-5, the V gene TRBV19; possibly TRBD2 for D (5 bases). The ends were cut back, 4 bases at V and 2 bases at J, with 8 bases in the middle. This CDR3 comprises 13 residues. Germline CDR1 reads LNHDA; CDR2 reads SQIVND (reference sequence). CDR3 sequence (DNA): TGTGCCAGTAGTAACAGCGGTCAAGAGACCCAGTACTTC. Its protein product is CASSNSGQETQYF.

The rearrangement links TRBV29-1 to TRBJ1-2; no reliable D call. The CDR3 extends over 12 amino acids. The germline V gene encodes CDR1 SQVTM and CDR2 ANQGSEA. The CDR3 here is CTALQPSYGYTF. The DNA of the CDR3 is TGCACCGCCCTACAGCCCTCCTATGGCTACACCTTC.

This chain links TRBV7-3 with TRBJ2-7, with D perhaps TRBD1 or TRBD2 (6 bases each). The V end was cut by 8 bases, the J end by 4 bases, with 15 bases between. This CDR3 has 13 amino acids. CDR1 SGHTA and CDR2 FQGTGA come from the germline V gene. The chain's CDR3 is CASAGGNMYEQYF. The CDR3 DNA reads as TGTGCCAGCGCCGGGGGCAACATGTACGAGCAGTACTTC.